This paragraph covers one T cell receptor beta chain sequence. The antigen remains undetermined. Here immunoSEQ multiplex PCR was the method, and the copy in TCRdb shows in-frame clones only, minus some. This sample yields around 56,000 clones, of which 82% are seen a single time; about 3.7% belongs to the top ten. This entry is derived from a study of OX40 agonist ivuxolimab in advanced cancers. General study findings and limits: Antigen specificity of clonally expanded peripheral T cells was not established.

V gave up 2 bases and J gave up 4 bases, with 14 bases separating them. The CDR3 is 15 amino acids. Germline lookup yields CDR1 LNHDA and CDR2 SQIVND (reference sequence). This chain uses TRBV19 with TRBJ2-5; D is unresolved. The sequences come from CD4+ or CD8+ T cells sorted from blood, collected in a trial of the OX40 agonist ivuxolimab. The receptor's source is an adult with an advanced solid tumor such as melanoma, head and neck, liver or kidney cancer. The CDR3 sequence: CASSIRTPAGETQYF. In nucleotides, the CDR3 is TGTGCCAGTAGTATAAGAACGCCAGCTGGAGAGACCCAGTACTTC.